This T cell receptor beta chain came from a study of Ad26.COV2.S vaccination and SARS-CoV-2 variants. Study details: Intramuscular Ad26.COV2.S at 5x10^10 or 1x10^11 viral particles. Whole-study findings and limits: Non-spike TCR breadth did not differ much between vaccine and placebo recipients. An underestimation of total T cell responses may have resulted from the TCR breadth and depth analyses.

Assay: immunoSEQ multiplex PCR; the TCRdb copy retains only in-frame clones and omits some. This sample has under 550,000 clones, with 90% found just once. As for treatment: some 20 received Ad26.COV2.S at low or high dose, single or two shots; 5 received placebo; per-sample allocation not given. All samples were drawn on day 63, counting from the first vaccine or placebo injection. Participants' vaccine, an Ad26 vector, delivered Wuhan-strain SARS-CoV-2 spike. Germline V gene sequence: CDR1 SEHNR, CDR2 FQNEAQ (reference sequence). V was trimmed by 4 bases and J by 4 bases, leaving 14 bases between them. The length of the CDR3 is 14 residues. In regard to this clone: The antigen is undetermined.

This chain connects TRBV7-9 to TRBJ2-7, with D perhaps TRBD2 (5 bases). The sequences come from peripheral blood, collected in a trial of Ad26.COV2.S vaccine versus placebo. The sequence was collected from a person between 18 and 65 years old who received the Ad26.COV2.S COVID-19 vaccine or a placebo. CDR3 nucleotide sequence: TGTGCCAGCAGCTCCCGGACTTCCCCGTACGAGCAGTACTTC. Protein sequence: CASSSRTSPYEQYF.